The clone carrying this TCR beta chain was seen only a few times. Its cognate antigen is unknown. Germline V gene data show CDR1 as DFQATT and CDR2 as SNEGSKA (reference sequence). The ends lost 5 bases at V and 2 bases at J; junction bases unmatched: 6. CDR3 size: 14 residues. This record belongs to a study of vaccination and CD4 T cells after COVID-19. Study as a whole: Overlapping spike peptides of SARS-CoV-2, HCoV-NL63, HCoV-OC43 and HCoV-229E stimulated the cells.

The study, taken as a whole, reports: Post-infection sampling omitted early timepoints and covered relatively few convalescent patients.

Treatment here: approximately 9-day PBMC culture with coronavirus spike peptide pools or control peptides (ViraFEST assay). One should note that the unexposed donor's CD4+ T cells were collected before the COVID-19 pandemic (2011-2018). PBMCs, plated at fewer than 2.5 million per well, were grown in the presence of 10 IU/ml IL-2 and around 10 ug/ml peptide pools. Sequencing of cultured CD4+ T cell DNA used the Oncomine TCR Beta short-read assay. Using the QIAamp micro DNA kit, genomic DNA was extracted from the CD4+ T cells that had been cultured. Using its own MiXCR run on the PCR reads, TCRdb lists one record per CDR3 protein. This sample carries about 7,300 distinct CDR3 sequences, roughly 36% of them seen once, and the ten largest clones take around 28%.

This receptor was identified in a human donor in good health. The rearrangement links TRBV20-1 to TRBJ1-1; 9 positions agree with TRBD1. The sequencing sample was made of CD4+ T cells from blood, cultured in vitro. The CDR3 spells CSAWKQGANTEAFF. The CDR3 nucleotides are TGCAGTGCTTGGAAACAGGGGGCAAACACTGAAGCTTTCTTT.